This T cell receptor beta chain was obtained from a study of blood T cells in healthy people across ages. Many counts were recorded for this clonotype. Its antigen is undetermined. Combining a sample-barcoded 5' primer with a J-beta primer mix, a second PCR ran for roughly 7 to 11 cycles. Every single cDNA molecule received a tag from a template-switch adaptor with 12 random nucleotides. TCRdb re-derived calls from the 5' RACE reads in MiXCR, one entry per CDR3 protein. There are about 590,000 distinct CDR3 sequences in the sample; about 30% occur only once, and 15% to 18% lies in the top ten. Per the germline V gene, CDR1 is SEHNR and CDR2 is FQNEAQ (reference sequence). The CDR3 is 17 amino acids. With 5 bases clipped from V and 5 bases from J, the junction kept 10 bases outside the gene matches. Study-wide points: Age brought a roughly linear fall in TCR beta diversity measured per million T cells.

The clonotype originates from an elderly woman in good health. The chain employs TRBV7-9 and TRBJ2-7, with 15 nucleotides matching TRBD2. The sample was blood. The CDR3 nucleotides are TGTGCCAGCAGCCGACCCCTAGGGACTAGCGGGGGGAACGAGCAGTACTTC. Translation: CASSRPLGTSGGNEQYF.